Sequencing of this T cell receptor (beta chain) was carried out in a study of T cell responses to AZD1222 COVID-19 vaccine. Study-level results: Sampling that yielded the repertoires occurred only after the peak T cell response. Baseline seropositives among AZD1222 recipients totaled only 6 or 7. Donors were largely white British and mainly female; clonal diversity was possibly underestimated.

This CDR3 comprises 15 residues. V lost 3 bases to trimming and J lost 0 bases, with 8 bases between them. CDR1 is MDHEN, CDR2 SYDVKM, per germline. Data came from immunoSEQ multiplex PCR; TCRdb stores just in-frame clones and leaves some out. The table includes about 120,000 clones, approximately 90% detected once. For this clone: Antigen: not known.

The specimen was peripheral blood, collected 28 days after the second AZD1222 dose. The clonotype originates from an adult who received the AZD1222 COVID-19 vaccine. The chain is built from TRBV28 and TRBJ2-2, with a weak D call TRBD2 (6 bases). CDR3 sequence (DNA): TGTGCCAGCAGTTTGGGCGGGGCGAACACCGGGGAGCTGTTTTTT. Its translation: CASSLGGANTGELFF.